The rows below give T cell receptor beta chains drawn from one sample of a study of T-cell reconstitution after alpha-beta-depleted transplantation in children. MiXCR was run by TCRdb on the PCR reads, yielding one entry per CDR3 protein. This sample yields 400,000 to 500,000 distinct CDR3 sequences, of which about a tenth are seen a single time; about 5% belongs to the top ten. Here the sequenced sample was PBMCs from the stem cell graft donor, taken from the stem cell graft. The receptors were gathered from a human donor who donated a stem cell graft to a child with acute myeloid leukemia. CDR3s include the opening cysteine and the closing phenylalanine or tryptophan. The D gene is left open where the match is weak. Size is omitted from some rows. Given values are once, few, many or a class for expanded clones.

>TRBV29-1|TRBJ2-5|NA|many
CSARFGQETQYF
TGCAGCGCAAGGTTCGGTCAAGAGACCCAGTACTTC
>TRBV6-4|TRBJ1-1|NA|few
CASSSPMGEAFF
TGTGCCAGCAGTTCCCCGATGGGGGAAGCTTTCTTT
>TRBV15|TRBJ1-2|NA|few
CATSKPVVGQVLF
TGTGCCACCAGCAAACCAGTTGTGGGGCAAGTTCTCTTC
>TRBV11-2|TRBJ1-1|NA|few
CASSLGTGPEAFF
TGTGCCAGCAGCTTAGGAACAGGGCCGGAAGCTTTCTTT
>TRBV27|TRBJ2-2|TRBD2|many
CASSLSGGRGNTGELFF
TGTGCCAGCAGTTTATCTGGCGGGAGGGGAAACACCGGGGAGCTGTTTTTT
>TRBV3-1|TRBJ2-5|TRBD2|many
CASSQRDYQETQYF
TGTGCCAGCAGCCAGAGGGACTATCAAGAGACCCAGTACTTC
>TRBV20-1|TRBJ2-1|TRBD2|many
CSAGALAGGYNEQFF
TGCAGTGCTGGGGCTCTAGCGGGAGGCTACAATGAGCAGTTCTTC
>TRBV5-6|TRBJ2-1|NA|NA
CASSLRVRNEQFF
TGTGCCAGCAGCTTGAGAGTACGGAATGAGCAGTTCTTC
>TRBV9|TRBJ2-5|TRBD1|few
CASSEDRGQETQYF
TGTGCCAGCAGCGAAGACAGGGGTCAAGAGACCCAGTACTTC
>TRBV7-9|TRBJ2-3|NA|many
CASSLGPGSDTQYF
TGTGCCAGCAGCTTAGGGCCGGGTTCCGATACGCAGTATTTT
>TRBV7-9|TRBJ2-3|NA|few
CASSLALTPTDTQYF
TGTGCCAGCAGCTTAGCCCTCACCCCCACAGATACGCAGTATTTT
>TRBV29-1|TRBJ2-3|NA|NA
CSVERQGTDTQYF
TGCAGCGTTGAAAGGCAGGGCACAGATACGCAGTATTTT
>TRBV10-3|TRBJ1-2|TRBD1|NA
CAISAETGQVSYGYTF
TGTGCCATCAGTGCAGAGACAGGGCAAGTGAGCTATGGCTACACCTTC
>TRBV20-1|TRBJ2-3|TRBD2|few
CSARWTSGYTDTQYF
TGCAGTGCTAGATGGACTAGCGGATACACAGATACGCAGTATTTT
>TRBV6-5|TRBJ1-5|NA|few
CASSYSGTIVSNQPQHF
TGTGCCAGCAGTTACTCTGGGACGATCGTTAGCAATCAGCCCCAGCATTTT
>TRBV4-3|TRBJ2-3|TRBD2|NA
CASSQEGPGGGRGTDTQYF
TGCGCCAGCAGCCAAGAAGGCCCGGGTGGGGGGAGGGGCACAGATACGCAGTATTTT
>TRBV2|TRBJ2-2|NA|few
CASSEITTGELFF
TGTGCCAGCAGTGAAATAACCACCGGGGAGCTGTTTTTT
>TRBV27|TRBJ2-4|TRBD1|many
CASSLTGGVVNIQYF
TGTGCCAGCAGTTTAACAGGGGGCGTCGTAAACATTCAGTACTTC
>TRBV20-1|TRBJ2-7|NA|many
CSARDPGEQYF
TGCAGTGCTAGAGATCCCGGGGAGCAGTACTTC
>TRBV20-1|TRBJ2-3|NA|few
CSASRTGTDTQYF
TGCAGTGCTAGTCGGACAGGCACAGATACGCAGTATTTT
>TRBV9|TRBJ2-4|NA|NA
CASSPGTPKNSQYF
TGTGCCAGCAGCCCCGGGACACCCAAAAACAGTCAGTACTTC
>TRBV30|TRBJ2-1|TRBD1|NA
CAWSETDRDKQFF
TGTGCCTGGAGTGAAACAGACAGGGACAAGCAGTTCTTC
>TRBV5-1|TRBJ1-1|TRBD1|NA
CASSIAGTVMNTEAFF
TGCGCCAGCAGCATAGCCGGGACAGTGATGAACACTGAAGCTTTCTTT
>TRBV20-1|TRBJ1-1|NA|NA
CSARGGGGTEAFF
TGCAGTGCTAGGGGAGGGGGGGGCACTGAAGCTTTCTTT
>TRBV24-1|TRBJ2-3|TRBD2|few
CATSETSGRSTDTQYF
TGTGCCACCAGTGAAACTAGCGGGAGGAGCACAGATACGCAGTATTTT
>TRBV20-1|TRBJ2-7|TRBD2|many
CSARDSAGGLYEQYF
TGCAGTGCTAGAGATTCCGCGGGAGGGTTGTACGAGCAGTACTTC
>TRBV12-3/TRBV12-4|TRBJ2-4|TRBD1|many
CASSPRGTKNIQYF
TGTGCCAGCAGTCCCAGGGGGACCAAAAACATTCAGTACTTC
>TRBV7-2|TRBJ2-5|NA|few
CASSPYRDRQETQYF
TGTGCCAGCAGCCCGTACAGGGACCGCCAAGAGACCCAGTACTTC
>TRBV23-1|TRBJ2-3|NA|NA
CASNPAVGTDTQYF
TGCGCCAGCAATCCCGCGGTGGGCACAGATACGCAGTATTTT
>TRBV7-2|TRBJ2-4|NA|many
CASSQTPGNIQYF
TGTGCCAGCAGCCAGACGCCTGGAAACATTCAGTACTTC
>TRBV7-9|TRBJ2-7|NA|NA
CASSFFGNEQYF
TGTGCCAGCAGCTTCTTCGGTAACGAGCAGTACTTC
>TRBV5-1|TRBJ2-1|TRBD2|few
CASSLHGVGTSGNNEQFF
TGCGCCAGCAGCTTGCATGGGGTTGGGACTAGCGGAAACAATGAGCAGTTCTTC
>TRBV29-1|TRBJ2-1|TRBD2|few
CSVAGTSGEYNEQFF
TGCAGCGTCGCCGGGACTAGCGGGGAGTACAATGAGCAGTTCTTC
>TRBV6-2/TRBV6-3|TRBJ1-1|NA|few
CASSYAGLNTEAFF
TGTGCCAGCAGTTACGCGGGCTTGAACACTGAAGCTTTCTTT
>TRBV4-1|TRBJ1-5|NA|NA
CASSQMMKNQPQHF
TGCGCCAGCAGCCAAATGATGAAAAATCAGCCCCAGCATTTT
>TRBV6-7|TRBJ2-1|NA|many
CASSYPPLGAYNEQFF
TGTGCCAGCAGTTACCCCCCCCTAGGGGCTTACAATGAGCAGTTCTTC
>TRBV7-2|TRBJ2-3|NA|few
CASSRTALASDTQYF
TGTGCCAGCAGTCGAACTGCTCTAGCATCGGATACGCAGTATTTT
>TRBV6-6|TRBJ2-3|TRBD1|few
CASSPTGTGNYF
TGTGCCAGCAGCCCAACCGGGACAGGGAACTATTTT
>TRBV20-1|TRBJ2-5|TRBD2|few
CSARVLAGGGETQYF
TGCAGTGCTAGAGTACTAGCGGGGGGAGGGGAGACCCAGTACTTC
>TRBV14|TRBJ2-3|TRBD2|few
CASSQVAGADTQYF
TGTGCCAGCAGCCAAGTAGCGGGGGCAGATACGCAGTATTTT
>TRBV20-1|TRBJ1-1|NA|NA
CSASFQVNTEAFF
TGCAGTGCTAGCTTCCAGGTGAACACTGAAGCTTTCTTT
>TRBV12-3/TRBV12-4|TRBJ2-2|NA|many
CASSLQTGGELFF
TGTGCCAGCAGTCTCCAGACTGGAGGGGAGCTGTTTTTT
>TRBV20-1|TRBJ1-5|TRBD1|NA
CSARWTGDSNQPQHF
TGCAGTGCTAGATGGACAGGGGATAGCAATCAGCCCCAGCATTTT
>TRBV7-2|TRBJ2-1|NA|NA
CASSLERTQFF
TGTGCCAGCAGCTTGGAGAGGACACAGTTCTTC
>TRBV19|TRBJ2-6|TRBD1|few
CASTGTGRSSGANVLTF
TGTGCCAGTACCGGGACAGGGCGCAGCTCTGGGGCCAACGTCCTGACTTTC
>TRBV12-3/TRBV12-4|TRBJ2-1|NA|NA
CASSQRLADEQFF
TGTGCCAGCAGCCAGAGACTCGCGGATGAGCAGTTCTTC